This T cell receptor (beta chain) stems from a study of T cell repertoires in cytomegalovirus infection. Background on the study: The public TCR beta signatures pointed to both CMV infection and matching HLA type.

This clonotype was found many times. Its matching antigen is unknown. Study-wide findings and caveats: In two of eight donors, the top clonotype was HLA-C-restricted CMV-specific. Carriage of CMV together with the relevant HLA was identifiable through cumulative public TCR beta family frequency.

The CDR3 is 16 amino acids. From germline, CDR1 is MNHEY and CDR2 SVGEGT. Losses at the gene ends were 10 bases for V and 1 base for J; bases not matched to a gene: 8. TCRdb processed the reads anew with MiXCR; each CDR3 protein has one entry. The data show a few hundred thousand distinct CDR3 sequences, more than 8% seen once. Sequencing was done on a sample of PBMCs. The gene calls are TRBV6-2 or TRBV6-3 and TRBJ2-2; 11 bases align to TRBD2. The sequence came from a human donor in good health (CMV status not recorded). Some clones in this sample may be carry-over from other donors' samples. CDR3 protein: CATLGLAGLNTGELFF. The CDR3 region has the DNA TGTGCCACCCTCGGACTAGCGGGTCTGAACACCGGGGAGCTGTTTTTT.